This T cell receptor beta chain was found in a study of blood T cell repertoires in COVID-19. A single count supports this clone. V was pared by 7 bases and J by 4 bases, with 11 bases between. The CDR3 length is 14 residues. Germline lookup yields CDR1 MNHEY and CDR2 SVGAGI. The data were produced by immunoSEQ multiplex PCR, yet TCRdb's version contains in-frame clones alone and is incomplete. Found here are about 130,000 clones, around 86% of them singletons; the top ten hold roughly 9.7%. Specimen: peripheral blood. The TCR was taken from a man in his forties or fifties with active or convalescent COVID-19. The J gene is TRBJ2-6, the V gene TRBV6-5; a possible D gene is TRBD1 (5 bases). CDR3 coding DNA: TGTGCCAGCACCTCAGGGTCCGGGGCCAACGTCCTGACTTTC. Translating gives CASTSGSGANVLTF.